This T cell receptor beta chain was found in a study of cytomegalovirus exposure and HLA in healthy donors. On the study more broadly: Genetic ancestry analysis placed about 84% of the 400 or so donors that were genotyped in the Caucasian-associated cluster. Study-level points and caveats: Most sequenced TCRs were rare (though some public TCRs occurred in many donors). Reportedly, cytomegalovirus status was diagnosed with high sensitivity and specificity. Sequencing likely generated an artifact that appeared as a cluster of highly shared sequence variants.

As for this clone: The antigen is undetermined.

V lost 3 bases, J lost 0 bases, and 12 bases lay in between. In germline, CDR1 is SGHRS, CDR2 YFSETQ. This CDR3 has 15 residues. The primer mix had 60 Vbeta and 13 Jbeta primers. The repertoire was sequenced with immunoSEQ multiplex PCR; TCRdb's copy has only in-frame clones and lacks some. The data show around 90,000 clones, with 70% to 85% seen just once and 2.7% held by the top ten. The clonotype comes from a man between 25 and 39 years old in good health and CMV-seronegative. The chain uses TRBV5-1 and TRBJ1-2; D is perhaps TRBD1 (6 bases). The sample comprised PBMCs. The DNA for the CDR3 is TGCGCCAGCAGCTCACTACAGGGCCCTAACTATGGCTACACCTTC. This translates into CASSSLQGPNYGYTF.